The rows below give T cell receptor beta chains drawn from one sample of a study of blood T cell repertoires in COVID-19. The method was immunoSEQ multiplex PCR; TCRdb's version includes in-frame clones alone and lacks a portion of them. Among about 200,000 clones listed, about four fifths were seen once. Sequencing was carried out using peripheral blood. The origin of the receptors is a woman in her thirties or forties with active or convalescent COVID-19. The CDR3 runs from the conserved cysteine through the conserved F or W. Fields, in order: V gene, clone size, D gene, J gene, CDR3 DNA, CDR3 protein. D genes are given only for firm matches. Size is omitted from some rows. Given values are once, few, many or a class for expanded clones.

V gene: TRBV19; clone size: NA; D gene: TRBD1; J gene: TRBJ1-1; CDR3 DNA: TGTGCCAGTCAAAGTATCGCTTGGACAGGGAACACTGAAGCTTTCTTT; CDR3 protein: CASQSIAWTGNTEAFF
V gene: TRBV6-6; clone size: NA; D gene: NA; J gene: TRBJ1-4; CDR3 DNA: TGTGCCAGCAGTCCCGCGCTCTTTATGGAGGCTAATGAAAAACTGTTTTTT; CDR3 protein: CASSPALFMEANEKLFF
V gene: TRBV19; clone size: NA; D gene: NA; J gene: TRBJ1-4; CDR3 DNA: TGTGCCAGTAGCCAGACAGATGAAAAACTGTTTTTT; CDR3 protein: CASSQTDEKLFF
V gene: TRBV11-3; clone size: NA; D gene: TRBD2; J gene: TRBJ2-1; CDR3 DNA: TGTGCCAGCAGCCCGGGGACTATCCAAGCCTGGCAGTTCTTC; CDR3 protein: CASSPGTIQAWQFF
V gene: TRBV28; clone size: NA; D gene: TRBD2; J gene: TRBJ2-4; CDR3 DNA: TGTGCCAGCAGTTTATCCGGGGGGAACATTCAGTACTTC; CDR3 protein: CASSLSGGNIQYF
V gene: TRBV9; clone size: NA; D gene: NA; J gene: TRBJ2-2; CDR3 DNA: TGTGCCAGCAGCGTCAGGGACACGAACACCGGGGAGCTGTTTTTT; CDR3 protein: CASSVRDTNTGELFF
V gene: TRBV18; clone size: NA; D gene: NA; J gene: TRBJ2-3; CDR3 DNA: TGTGCCAGCTCAGCGGACACAGATACGCAGTATTTT; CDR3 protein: CASSADTDTQYF
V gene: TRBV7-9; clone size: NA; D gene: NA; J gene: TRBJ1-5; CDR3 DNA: TGTGCCAGCAGCTCCGACAGATACAGCAATCAGCCCCAGCATTTT; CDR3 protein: CASSSDRYSNQPQHF
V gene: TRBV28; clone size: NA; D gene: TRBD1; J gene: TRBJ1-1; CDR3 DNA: TGTGCCAGCAGTTTAGGAGGGGGCGATTTAGATGAAGCTTTCTTT; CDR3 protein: CASSLGGGDLDEAFF
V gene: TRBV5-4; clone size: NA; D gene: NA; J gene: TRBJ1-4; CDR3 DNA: TGTGCCAGCAGCCTCCGGGGGGCGACTGAAAAACTGTTTTTT; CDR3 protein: CASSLRGATEKLFF
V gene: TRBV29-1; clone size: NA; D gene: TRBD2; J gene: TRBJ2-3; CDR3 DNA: TGCAGCGTAGGGACTAGCGGGGGGGCAGCAGATACGCAGTATTTT; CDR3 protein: CSVGTSGGAADTQYF
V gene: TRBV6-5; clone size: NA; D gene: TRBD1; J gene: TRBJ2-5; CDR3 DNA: TGTGCCAGCAGGGGGACAGGGCTATCCCAAGAGACCCAGTACTTC; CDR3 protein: CASRGTGLSQETQYF
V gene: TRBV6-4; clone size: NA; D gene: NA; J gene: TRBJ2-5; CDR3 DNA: TGTGCCAGGGCTCAGGGGACCCAAGAGACCCAGTACTTC; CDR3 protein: CARAQGTQETQYF
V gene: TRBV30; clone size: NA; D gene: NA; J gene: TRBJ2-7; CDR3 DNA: TGTGCCTTGGGGGGCGATCTGGTGTACGAGCAGTACTTC; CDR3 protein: CALGGDLVYEQYF
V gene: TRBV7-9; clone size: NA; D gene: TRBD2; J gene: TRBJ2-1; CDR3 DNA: TGTGCCAGCCCCTCCTCGGGTAGCGGGGGATCGAATGAGCAGTTCTTC; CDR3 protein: CASPSSGSGGSNEQFF
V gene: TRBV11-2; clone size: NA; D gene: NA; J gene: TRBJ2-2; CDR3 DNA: TGTGCCAGCAGCCCCTCCCCCGGGGGCACCGGGGAGCTGTTTTTT; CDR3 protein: CASSPSPGGTGELFF
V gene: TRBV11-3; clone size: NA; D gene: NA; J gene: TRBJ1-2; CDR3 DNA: TGTGCCAGCAGCCTTGAAGGGCGCAGGGGCAACTATGGCTACACCTTC; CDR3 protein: CASSLEGRRGNYGYTF
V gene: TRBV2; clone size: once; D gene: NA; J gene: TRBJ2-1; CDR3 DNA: TGTGCCCGTGAAGTAACTGCCTCCTACAATGAGCAGTTCTTC; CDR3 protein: CAREVTASYNEQFF
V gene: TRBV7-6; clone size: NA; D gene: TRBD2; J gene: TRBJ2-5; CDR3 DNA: TGTGCCAGCAGCTTAGGTAGCGGGAGGGCCCCAGAGACCCAGTACTTC; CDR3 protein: CASSLGSGRAPETQYF
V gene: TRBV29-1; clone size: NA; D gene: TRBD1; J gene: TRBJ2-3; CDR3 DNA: TGCAGCGTTGAGGGGGACAGGGACGGAGATACGCAGTATTTT; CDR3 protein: CSVEGDRDGDTQYF
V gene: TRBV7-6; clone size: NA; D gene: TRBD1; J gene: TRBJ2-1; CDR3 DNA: TGTGCCAGCAGCTTAGCGTCGGCGACAGGGATCTATGAGCAGTTCTTC; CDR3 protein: CASSLASATGIYEQFF
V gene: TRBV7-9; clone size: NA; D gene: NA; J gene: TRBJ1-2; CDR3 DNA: TGTGCCAGCAGCCCACCCCGGGGTGATGGCTACACCTTC; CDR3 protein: CASSPPRGDGYTF
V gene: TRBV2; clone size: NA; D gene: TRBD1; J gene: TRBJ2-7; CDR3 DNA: TGTGCCAGCAGTGGACAGGGGGAGTCCTACGAGCAGTACTTC; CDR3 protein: CASSGQGESYEQYF
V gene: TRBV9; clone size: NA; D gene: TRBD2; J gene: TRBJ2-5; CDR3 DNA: TGTGCCAGCAGCCTCCGACTAGCAGAGACCCAGTACTTC; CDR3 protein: CASSLRLAETQYF
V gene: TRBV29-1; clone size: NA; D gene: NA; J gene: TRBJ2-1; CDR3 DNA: TGCAGCGTTGAATCGGAGTCCCTTTACAATGAGCAGTTCTTC; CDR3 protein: CSVESESLYNEQFF
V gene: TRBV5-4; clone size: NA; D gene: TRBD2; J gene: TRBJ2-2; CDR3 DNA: TGTGCCAGCAGCTTTGGGTCGGGACTAGCGGGAGCCGGGGAGCTGTTTTTT; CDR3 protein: CASSFGSGLAGAGELFF
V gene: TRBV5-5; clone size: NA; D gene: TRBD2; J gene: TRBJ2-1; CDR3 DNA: TGTGCCAGCAGCTTGCTAGCGGGAACTTACAATGAGCAGTTCTTC; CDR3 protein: CASSLLAGTYNEQFF
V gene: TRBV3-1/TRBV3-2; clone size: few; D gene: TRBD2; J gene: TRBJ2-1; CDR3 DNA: TGTGCCAGCAGCCCTTGGACTAGCGAGCGGGATGAGCAGTTCTTC; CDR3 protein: CASSPWTSERDEQFF
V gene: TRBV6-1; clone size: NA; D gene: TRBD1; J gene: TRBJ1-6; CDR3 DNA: TGTGCCAGCAGTGCAAGGGACAGGGGATATAATTCACCCCTCCACTTT; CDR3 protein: CASSARDRGYNSPLHF
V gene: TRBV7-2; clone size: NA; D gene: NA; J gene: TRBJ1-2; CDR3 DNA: TGTGCCAGCAGCTTGCAAACCTTGGACAGAACGGGCTACACCTTC; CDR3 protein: CASSLQTLDRTGYTF
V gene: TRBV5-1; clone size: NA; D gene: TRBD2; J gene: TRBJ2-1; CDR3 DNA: TGCGCCAGCAGCAACCCTCGGACTAGCGGGAGTTATGAGCAGTTCTTC; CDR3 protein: CASSNPRTSGSYEQFF
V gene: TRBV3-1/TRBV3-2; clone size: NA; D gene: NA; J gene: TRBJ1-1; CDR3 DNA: TGTGCCAGCAGCTATGGACACTTCCGAGGCACTGAAGCTTTCTTT; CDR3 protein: CASSYGHFRGTEAFF
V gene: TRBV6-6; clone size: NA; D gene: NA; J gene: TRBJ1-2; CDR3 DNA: TGTGCCAGCAGTGGGGGGAGGTCGGGCGGCTACACCTTC; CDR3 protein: CASSGGRSGGYTF
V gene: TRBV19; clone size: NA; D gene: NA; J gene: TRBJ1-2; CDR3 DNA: TGTGCCAGTAGCGCCCGGGGGTCAGGCGTTCCCTCTAACTATGGCTACACCTTC; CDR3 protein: CASSARGSGVPSNYGYTF
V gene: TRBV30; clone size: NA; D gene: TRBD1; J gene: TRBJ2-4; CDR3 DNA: TGTGCCTGGATCGAGGGGGCCGGGTTAGCCAAAAACATTCAGTACTTC; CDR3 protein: CAWIEGAGLAKNIQYF
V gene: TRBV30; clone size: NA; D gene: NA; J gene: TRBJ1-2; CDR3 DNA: TGTGCCCTAGAGGCGGCTAACTATGGCTACACCTTC; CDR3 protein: CALEAANYGYTF
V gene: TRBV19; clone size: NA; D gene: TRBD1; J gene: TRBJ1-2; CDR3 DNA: TGTGCCAGTAGTCCCGCGGACAGGGCCTATGGCTACACCTTC; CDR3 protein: CASSPADRAYGYTF
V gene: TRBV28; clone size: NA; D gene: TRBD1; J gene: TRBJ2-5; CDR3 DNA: TGTGCCAGCAGGTCGGACAGGGCGTACCAAGAGACCCAGTACTTC; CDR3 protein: CASRSDRAYQETQYF
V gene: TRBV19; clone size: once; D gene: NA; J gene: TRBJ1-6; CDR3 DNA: TGTGCCAGTAGTATAGGGAGCTCCTATAATTCACCCCTCCACTTT; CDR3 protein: CASSIGSSYNSPLHF
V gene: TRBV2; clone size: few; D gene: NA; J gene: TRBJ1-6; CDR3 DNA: TGTGCCAGCAGTGACGGCCAGGGTCTTTTTTCACCCCTCCACTTT; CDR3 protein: CASSDGQGLFSPLHF
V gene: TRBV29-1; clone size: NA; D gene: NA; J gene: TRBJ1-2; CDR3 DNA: TGCAGCGAAGGGGCAGGGCACTATGGCTACACCTTC; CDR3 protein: CSEGAGHYGYTF
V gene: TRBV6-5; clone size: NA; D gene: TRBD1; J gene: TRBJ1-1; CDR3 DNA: TGTGCCAGCAGTAACCAGGGGGGAGCTTTCTTT; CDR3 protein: CASSNQGGAFF
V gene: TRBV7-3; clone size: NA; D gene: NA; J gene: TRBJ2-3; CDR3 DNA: TGTGCCAGCAGCTCTCAGCCCGGACTGGCCAGCACAGATACGCAGTATTTT; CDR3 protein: CASSSQPGLASTDTQYF
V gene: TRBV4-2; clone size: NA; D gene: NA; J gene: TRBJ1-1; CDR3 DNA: TGTGCCAGCAGCCAAGATGTGGGGGGAACGCTTGGCACTGAAGCTTTCTTT; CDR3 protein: CASSQDVGGTLGTEAFF
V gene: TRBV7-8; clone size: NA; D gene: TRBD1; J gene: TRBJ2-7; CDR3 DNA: TGTGCCAGCAGCAGACCCGGGACAGGTATCGTCGAGCAGTACTTC; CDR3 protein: CASSRPGTGIVEQYF
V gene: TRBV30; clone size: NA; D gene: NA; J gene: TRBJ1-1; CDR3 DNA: TGTGCCTGGAGTAAACGGGGGGGAGGCACTGAAGCTTTCTTT; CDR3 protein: CAWSKRGGGTEAFF
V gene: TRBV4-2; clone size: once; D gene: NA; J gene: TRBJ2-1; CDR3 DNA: TGTGCCAGCAGCCGCCCAGGACAGAACAATGAGCAGTTCTTC; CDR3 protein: CASSRPGQNNEQFF
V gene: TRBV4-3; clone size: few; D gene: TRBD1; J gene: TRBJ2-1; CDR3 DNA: TGCGCCAGCAGCCAAGAGACAGGGGTCAATGAGCAGTTCTTC; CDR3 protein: CASSQETGVNEQFF
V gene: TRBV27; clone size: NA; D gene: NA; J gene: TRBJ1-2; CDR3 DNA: TGTGCCAGCAGCCCCTTTGGGGGCCCCCCTGGCTACACCTTC; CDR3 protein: CASSPFGGPPGYTF
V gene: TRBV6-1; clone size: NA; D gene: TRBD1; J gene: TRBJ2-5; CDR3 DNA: TGTGCCAGCAGTGCGGACAGGGCAGGTCCTGGAGAGACCCAGTACTTC; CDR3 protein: CASSADRAGPGETQYF
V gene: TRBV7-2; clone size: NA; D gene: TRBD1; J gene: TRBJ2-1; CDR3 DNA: TGTGCCAGCAGCTTAGGGTATAGGGACAGCTACAATGAGCAGTTCTTC; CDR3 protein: CASSLGYRDSYNEQFF
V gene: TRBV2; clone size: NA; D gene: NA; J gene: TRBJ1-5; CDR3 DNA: TGTGCCAGCAGTGAGTTCCGGGGTAGGGATCAGCCCCAGCATTTT; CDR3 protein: CASSEFRGRDQPQHF
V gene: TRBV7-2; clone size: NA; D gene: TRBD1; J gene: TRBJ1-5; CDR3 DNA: TGTGCCAGCAGCTTAATGTCAGGGGGATTAAATCAGCCCCAGCATTTT; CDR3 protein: CASSLMSGGLNQPQHF
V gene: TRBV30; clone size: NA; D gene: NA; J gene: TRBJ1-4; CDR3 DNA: TGTGCCTGGAGTCGGCAGGATGGGGAAAAACTGTTTTTT; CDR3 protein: CAWSRQDGEKLFF